Listed here is a single T cell receptor beta chain. The data are from a study of blood T cell repertoires in COVID-19. The study drew participants aged about 18 to 89 years from 20 to 30 US areas. How the authors handled the data: The authors estimated nucleated cell counts from reference gene primer amplification. Sequenced by immunoSEQ multiplex PCR; TCRdb stores in-frame clones only, minus some. V and J calls and clone size are as listed in that table; D and trimming were resolved from the DNA. Here the sample spans about 270,000 clones, roughly nine tenths being singletons. The V segment lost 3 bases and the J segment 0 bases; nucleotides outside the gene matches: 4. Germline V gene lookup returns CDR1 MGHRA and CDR2 YSYEKL. This CDR3 has 16 residues.

The rearrangement links TRBV4-1 to TRBJ1-2; 10 bases map to TRBD1. The specimen was PBMCs or T cells enriched from blood (not recorded which). The sequence derives from a woman in her sixties who had recovered from COVID-19. CDR3: CASSHRDRGSNYGYTF. CDR3 coding DNA: TGCGCCAGCAGCCATCGGGACAGGGGCTCTAACTATGGCTACACCTTC.